These 12 T cell receptor beta chains were sequenced from one sample in a study of CD8 T cells in ankylosing spondylitis (dated by TCRdb to the late 2010s). Library preparation used 5' RACE. Instrument on record: Illumina HiSeq 2500. TCRdb redid the processing of the public reads, applying fastp at Q25 and MiXCR, and retained in-frame beta chains. Every distinct CDR3 protein forms one entry, paired with its most common genes and DNA. This sample has about 200,000 distinct CDR3 sequences in its table, and roughly 24% of those were observed once. The ten largest clones add up to about 7% of the sample. The sample comprised blood, either unsorted or a sorted T cell fraction (not recorded which). The source of these receptors is a male donor with ankylosing spondylitis or in good health (not recorded which).

This chain connects TRBV10-3 to TRBJ2-7; D might be TRBD2 (6 bases). Between the trimmed V and J ends, which lost 6 bases and 4 bases, there was a span of 13 bases. Germline CDR1 and CDR2: ENHRY and SYGVKD. This CDR3 has 13 amino acids. The CDR3 nucleotides are TGTGCCATCAGGGGGACTCAGGGATACGAGCAGTACTTC. This codes for CAIRGTQGYEQYF.

With respect to this clonotype: At one end the junction does not follow the germline gene, possibly because of a read error. V gene TRBV5-1 combines with J gene TRBJ2-1; D remains ambiguous. Germline-derived CDR1 and CDR2 are SGHRS and YFSETQ. This CDR3 has 13 residues. The CDR3 sequence: CASAAWTLNEQIF. In nucleotides, the CDR3 is TGCGCCTCGGCCGCGTGGACCCTCAATGAGCAGATCTTC.

Turning to this clonotype: A read error may produce the germline difference seen at one junction end. The V and J genes are TRBV7-3 and TRBJ2-1; the match to TRBD2 covers 13 bases. The CDR3 is 19 amino acids. In germline, CDR1 is SGHTA, CDR2 FQGTGA. The CDR3 sequence is CACSLLGLAGVEDYNEQFF. Here the CDR3 DNA reads TGTGCCTGCAGCTTGCTTGGACTAGCGGGAGTGGAGGACTACAATGAGCAGTTCTTC.

In the case of this clonotype: At one boundary the junction diverges from the germline segment, which might be a read error. J is TRBJ2-2 and V is TRBV7-2; the D gene is possibly TRBD1 (6 bases). CDR1 and CDR2 (germline): SGHTA, FQGNSA. This CDR3 spans 14 amino acids. CDR3 residues: CASSPDRYTGVLFF. The CDR3 nucleotides read TGTGCCAGCAGCCCGGACAGATATACCGGGGTGCTGTTTTTT.

This clonotype was detected many times. The V gene is TRBV15, the J gene TRBJ2-5, with no clear D. CDR3 length: 14 residues. V was cut by 5 bases and J by 0 bases, with 10 bases left in between. Per germline, CDR1 LNHNV and CDR2 YYDKDF (reference sequence). The chain's CDR3 is CATSPTSYQETQYF. The CDR3 nucleotides are TGTGCCACCAGCCCCACGTCGTACCAAGAGACCCAGTACTTC.

The chain combines TRBV20-1 with TRBJ2-7; 8 bases line up with TRBD2. Germline CDR1 reads DFQATT; CDR2 reads SNEGSKA (reference sequence). V lost 0 bases, J lost 4 bases, and 5 bases stayed unmatched. CDR3 length: 14 amino acids. The CDR3 sequence is CSARDQGLGYEQYF. As DNA, the CDR3 is TGCAGTGCTAGAGATCAGGGACTAGGGTACGAGCAGTACTTC.

This clonotype was recorded at least ten times. J is TRBJ1-6 and V is TRBV3-1; the match to TRBD1 covers 7 bases. The CDR3 loop spans 15 amino acids. Germline V gene lookup returns CDR1 LGHDT and CDR2 YNNKEL (reference sequence). The ends lost 7 bases at V and 3 bases at J; junction bases unmatched: 6. This CDR3 is CASKNWDSYNSPLHF. The CDR3 coding sequence is TGTGCCAGCAAAAACTGGGACAGCTATAATTCACCCCTCCACTTT.

In this sample, this clonotype turned up a few times. The CDR3: CASSHLFPNTGELFF. CDR3 DNA: TGTGCCAGCAGCCATCTCTTCCCCAACACCGGGGAGCTGTTTTTT. The chain is built from TRBV3-1 and TRBJ2-2; D unresolved. The V gene lost 3 bases and the J gene lost 2 bases, with 10 bases spanning the gap. Germline V gives CDR1 LGHDT, CDR2 YNNKEL (reference sequence). CDR3 length equals 15 residues. Filled out from reference TRBV3-1 and TRBJ2-2, the complete variable domain reads DTAVSQTPKYLVTQMGNDKSIKCEQNLGHDTMYWYKQDSKKFLKIMFSYNNKELIINETVPNRFSPKSPDKAHLNLHINSLELGDSAVYFCASSHLFPNTGELFFGEGSRLTVL.

This clonotype was observed at least ten times. This rearrangement joins TRBV5-1 to TRBJ1-5; D is undetermined. This CDR3 comprises 14 residues. Germline lookup yields CDR1 SGHRS and CDR2 YFSETQ. The V and J ends lost 0 bases and 5 bases respectively, with 9 bases between them. The CDR3 loop is CASSLDARDQPQHF. The CDR3 DNA sequence: TGCGCCAGCAGCTTGGACGCCCGCGATCAGCCCCAGCATTTT.

The CDR3 region has the DNA TGTGCCAGCAGCCCGACAGTCCCAGCGACAGATACGCAGTATTTT. It is translated as CASSPTVPATDTQYF. The gene calls are TRBV7-9 and TRBJ2-3; tentatively, D is TRBD1 (5 bases). The CDR3 sequence is 15 residues long. Trimming shortened V by 5 bases and J by 3 bases, and 15 bases separated the two germline ends. The germline CDR1 and CDR2 sequences are SEHNR and FQNEAQ (reference sequence).

In its sample, this clonotype was seen many times. The rearrangement uses TRBV2 and TRBJ1-5; possibly TRBD1 for D (5 bases). Trimming removed 8 bases from V and 4 bases from J, with 12 bases in between. CDR3 length: 13 amino acids. Germline V gene sequence: CDR1 SNHLY, CDR2 FYNNEI. CDR3 in amino acids: CASGGDANQPQHF. CDR3 bases: TGTGCCAGCGGGGGGGACGCTAATCAGCCCCAGCATTTT.

The chain carries TRBV7-2 and TRBJ2-1, with D perhaps TRBD2 (6 bases). Deletions cut 6 bases from V and 2 bases from J, with 14 bases between. Germline loops: CDR1 SGHTA, CDR2 FQGNSA. The CDR3 loop spans 15 amino acids. The CDR3 DNA follows: TGTGCCAGCAGTCCTCGGGAGCGCACCTACAATGAGCAGTTCTTC. Protein product: CASSPRERTYNEQFF.